Each of the 15 T cell receptor beta chains below was sequenced from the same sample in a study of technical replicates of blood from a handful of donors. Profiled with immunoSEQ multiplex PCR; TCRdb holds only in-frame clones, not every one. The table records 55,000 to 80,000 clones, about nine tenths of them present only once. Sequencing was done on a sample of T cells isolated from PBMCs. These receptors were collected from a human donor in good health.

The chain recombines TRBV2 with TRBJ2-1, with 10 bases lining up with TRBD2. Germline lookup yields CDR1 SNHLY and CDR2 FYNNEI. This CDR3 has 13 residues. Trimming at V came to 9 bases and at J to 4 bases, leaving 3 bases not matched to a gene. CDR3 protein: CARGLAAYNEQFF. The CDR3 nucleotides are TGTGCCAGAGGACTAGCGGCATACAATGAGCAGTTCTTC. Variable domain in full (rest from reference TRBV2 and TRBJ2-1): EPEVTQTPSHQVTQMGQEVILRCVPISNHLYFYWYRQILGQKVEFLVSFYNNEISEKSEIFDDQFSVERPDGSNFTLKIRSTKLEDSAMYFCARGLAAYNEQFFGPGTRLTVL.

The rearrangement uses TRBV29-1 and TRBJ2-1; 9 bases align to TRBD1. Germline values: CDR1 SQVTM, CDR2 ANQGSEA. J was trimmed by 7 bases and V by 6 bases; bases with no gene match: 10. The CDR3 loop spans 14 amino acids. For the CDR3, the DNA is TGCAGCGTGGCCGAACAGGGGGCGGGGAATGAGCAGTTCTTC. Protein sequence: CSVAEQGAGNEQFF.

This chain joins TRBV20-1 and TRBJ1-1; D perhaps matches TRBD1 (5 bases). CDR1 is DFQATT, CDR2 SNEGSKA, per germline (reference sequence). The CDR3 has 11 residues. V was pared by 0 bases and J by 8 bases, with 7 bases between. CDR3 loop: CSARDHREAFF. The CDR3 DNA reads TGCAGTGCTAGAGATCACAGGGAAGCTTTCTTT.

The chain joins TRBV4-3 to TRBJ2-2, with 10 bases aligning to TRBD2. The ends lost 2 bases at V and 4 bases at J; junction bases unmatched: 4. CDR1 and CDR2 (germline): LGHNA, YSLEER. This CDR3 is built from 16 residues. The CDR3 protein is CASSQRLAGPTGELFF. CDR3 nucleotide sequence: TGCGCCAGCAGCCAACGACTAGCGGGTCCCACCGGGGAGCTGTTTTTT.

This chain joins TRBV18 and TRBJ2-1; 7 bases match TRBD2. J gave up 0 bases and V 3 bases, and 8 bases lay outside the gene matches. The CDR3 sequence is 17 residues long. The germline gives CDR1 KGHSH, CDR2 LQKENI. The CDR3: CASSPPGAGNSYNEQFF. CDR3 sequence (DNA): TGTGCCAGCTCACCCCCAGGAGCGGGAAACTCCTACAATGAGCAGTTCTTC.

The chain recombines TRBV18 with TRBJ2-1; 10 bases map to TRBD1. This CDR3 comprises 16 residues. Germline V CDR1 and CDR2: KGHSH, LQKENI. With 4 bases clipped from V and 6 bases from J, the junction kept 9 bases outside the gene matches. The chain's CDR3 is CASSRVRDRGFNEQFF. The CDR3 DNA is TGTGCCAGCTCACGGGTCCGGGACAGGGGATTCAATGAGCAGTTCTTC.

The rearrangement uses TRBV9 and TRBJ2-2; D is perhaps TRBD2 (6 bases). The germline gives CDR1 SGDLS, CDR2 YYNGEE. The CDR3 covers 15 residues. Trimming took off 3 bases at V and 2 bases at J, with 11 bases between the two ends. The CDR3 DNA sequence: TGTGCCAGCAGCGGGGGGGAGGTTAACACCGGGGAGCTGTTTTTT. This translates into CASSGGEVNTGELFF.

The rearrangement uses TRBV19 and TRBJ2-3, with 10 bases that match TRBD2. This CDR3 spans 16 amino acids. Germline CDR1 and CDR2: LNHDA and SQIVND (reference sequence). V lost 2 bases to trimming and J lost 4 bases; unmatched junction nucleotides: 6. The CDR3 spells CASSISGRVVADTQYF. Here the CDR3 DNA reads TGTGCCAGTAGTATAAGCGGGAGGGTAGTCGCAGATACGCAGTATTTT.

V usage is TRBV6-4 and J usage is TRBJ2-1, with TRBD1 matching 7 bases. Germline V lookup: CDR1 MRHNA, CDR2 SNTAGT. The J segment lost 0 bases and the V segment lost 4 bases, leaving 3 bases of the junction unmatched. CDR3 length: 15 amino acids. The CDR3 spells CASSGDSSSYNEQFF. CDR3 nucleotide sequence: TGTGCCAGCAGTGGGGACAGTAGCTCCTACAATGAGCAGTTCTTC.

DNA for the CDR3: TGTGCCAGTACCGGGACAGGGGATTGGCAGTACTTC. As protein: CASTGTGDWQYF. The V call is TRBV19, the J call TRBJ2-7; 10 bases map to TRBD1. J was trimmed by 9 bases and V by 7 bases; bases with no gene match: 6. Germline V gene lookup returns CDR1 LNHDA and CDR2 SQIVND (reference sequence). The CDR3 contains 12 residues.

This chain joins TRBV29-1 and TRBJ1-4; tentatively, D is TRBD1 (6 bases). CDR3 length: 14 amino acids. V lost 5 bases to trimming and J lost 3 bases, with 13 bases between them. From germline, CDR1 is SQVTM and CDR2 ANQGSEA. The CDR3 is CSVREGVANEKLFF. CDR3 DNA: TGCAGCGTTCGGGAGGGGGTTGCTAATGAAAAACTGTTTTTT.

The chain is built from TRBV7-3 and TRBJ2-7; a possible D gene is TRBD2 (5 bases). Germline CDR1 reads SGHTA; CDR2 reads FQGTGA. V gave up 6 bases and J gave up 2 bases, with 17 bases separating them. The CDR3 covers 15 residues. The chain's CDR3 is CASSPGPGGTYEQYF. CDR3 in DNA: TGTGCCAGCAGTCCGGGTCCCGGAGGAACCTACGAGCAGTACTTC.

This chain joins TRBV5-1 and TRBJ2-6; D is perhaps TRBD1 (6 bases). The CDR3 is made up of 16 amino acids. V was shortened by 1 base and J by 3 bases, with 11 bases between the two germline ends. Germline lookup yields CDR1 SGHRS and CDR2 YFSETQ. CDR3 in DNA: TGCGCCAGCAGCTTGACAGGGTATAATGGGGCCAACGTCCTGACTTTC. This encodes CASSLTGYNGANVLTF.

This chain joins TRBV9 and TRBJ2-1; D uncertain. The germline gives CDR1 SGDLS, CDR2 YYNGEE. The CDR3 loop spans 14 amino acids. Trimming pared 0 bases from V and 8 bases from J, leaving 12 bases between. The CDR3 loop is CASSVGQVIDEQFF. The DNA for the CDR3 is TGTGCCAGCAGCGTAGGGCAGGTCATCGATGAGCAGTTCTTC.

The chain uses TRBV18 and TRBJ1-1; tentative D call: TRBD1 (5 bases). The germline V gene encodes CDR1 KGHSH and CDR2 LQKENI. Trimming removed 3 bases from V and 0 bases from J, with 17 bases in between. This CDR3 spans 17 amino acids. Written as DNA, the CDR3 is TGTGCCAGCTCACCTATGGATGGGGCCGTAGTGAACACTGAAGCTTTCTTT. Its protein is CASSPMDGAVVNTEAFF. Full variable domain (outside the CDR3, taken from reference TRBV18 and TRBJ1-1): NAGVMQNPRHLVRRRGQEARLRCSPMKGHSHVYWYRQLPEEGLKFMVYLQKENIIDESGMPKERFSAEFPKEGPSILRIQQVVRGDSAAYFCASSPMDGAVVNTEAFFGQGTRLTVV.